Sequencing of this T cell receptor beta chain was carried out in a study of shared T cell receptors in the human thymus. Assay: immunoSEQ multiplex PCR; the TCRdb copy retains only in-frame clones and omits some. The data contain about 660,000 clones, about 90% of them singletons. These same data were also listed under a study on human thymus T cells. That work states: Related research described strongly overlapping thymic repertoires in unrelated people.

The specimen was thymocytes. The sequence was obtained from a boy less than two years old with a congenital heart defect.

The CDR3 DNA is TGTGCCAGCAGTGAGGTCGGCAGGGGATTCCGAGAGACCCAGTACTTC. This sequence encodes CASSEVGRGFRETQYF. The rearrangement uses TRBV25-1 and TRBJ2-5; D is perhaps TRBD1 (6 bases). The CDR3 spans 16 residues. V lost 3 bases to trimming and J lost 4 bases, with 18 bases between them. Per germline, CDR1 MGHDK and CDR2 SYGVNS.